This record looks at one TCR beta chain sequence and its context. Its antigen specificity is not known. Base qualities are not provided; no much larger clone lies one nucleotide away. V has 5 bases trimmed and J has 4 bases trimmed; junction bases matching no gene number 14. For CDR1 and CDR2, the germline V gene (reference sequence) lists MNHEY and SMNVEV. The CDR3 spans 17 residues, from the cysteine through the phenylalanine. Left in the record is the CDR3 DNA by itself, 51 bases read in frame from the first base. The sequencer was an Illumina NovaSeq 6000. TCRalpha and TCRbeta cDNA libraries were constructed by 5'RACE with constant-segment primers, with sample barcodes and unique molecular identifiers being introduced. Trizol reagent was used to extract RNA from every sample. Amplification of the libraries took two PCR steps, and the second step added a second sample barcode plus Illumina TruSeq adapters. Sequencing of libraries was performed on an Illumina NovaSeq with 2 x 150 bp paired-end reads. The study's processing was this. Reads were demultiplexed and collapsed into UMI-guided consensus sequences with migec v1.2.7. With mixcr v2.1.11, UMI consensuses were aligned to TRA and TRB V and J templates and assembled into clonotypes. A clonotype was counted as expanded or contracted only if both edgeR and NoisET called the change significant, with noise models trained on biological replicates. For edgeR calls, a false discovery rate-adjusted p below 0.01 and a log2 fold-change threshold of 1 were applied. As an exploratory analysis of dynamics, PCA with hierarchical clustering was applied to max-normalized trajectories of the 1000 most abundant clonotypes. The CD4 or CD8 phenotype of responding clones was assigned using the separately sequenced CD4+ and CD8+ repertoires. The raw public reads went through TCRdb reprocessing: fastp at Q25, MiXCR clone calling, in-frame beta chains kept. Under each unique CDR3 protein, matching rows form one entry showing the most common genes and DNA. The V and J calls and clone size are TCRdb's, not the authors'. The sample table holds hundreds of thousands of distinct CDR3 sequences, of which approximately 14% were seen once. Under 25% of the sample belongs to the ten largest clones.

Ficoll-Paque density gradient centrifugation was used to isolate PBMCs. These data belong to a study of T-cell memory formation after mild COVID-19 (TCRdb year 2021). With regard to the full study: TCR sequence clusters from the two donors were largely donor specific. In two donors, T-cell clones that expanded and contracted after mild COVID-19 were tracked by sequencing TCRalpha and TCRbeta repertoires over time. Two young, previously healthy adult volunteers, one female and one male, were included in the cohort. Results the study describes overall, beyond this receptor: SARS-CoV-2 specificity was not confirmed for the second-wave clones peaking on day 37. Contracting CD4+ clones were located mainly in the CM and EM memory subsets, whereas CD8+ clones were found to be enriched in EMRA. The study covered only a couple of mild cases, and larger cohorts including severe cases with pre-infection samples were considered necessary. Some responding clones were found in pre-infection memory, which suggests that pre-existing cross-reactive memory T cells took part in the SARS-CoV-2 response. Balanced CD4/CD8 phenotypes were observed for clones contracting from day 15 to 85, whereas a bias towards CD4+ was observed for a second wave of clones expanding from day 15 to 37.

Source material: PBMCs or a T cell subset sorted from them (not recorded which). The sequence joins TRBV27 to TRBJ1-1, with 9 middle bases fitting TRBD1. The source is a man younger than 35 who had mild COVID-19 (a few samples of this study predate the infection). The sample titles of this study are shuffled in the database, so cell type and time point are left out; the donor was told from shared clones. In nucleotide form, the sequence is TGTGCCAGCAGTAGGGAAGGGACAGGGTATGGTCGCACTGAAGCTTTCTTT. Translated, this is CASSREGTGYGRTEAFF.